The clone carrying this TCR beta chain was observed once. These data belong to a study of blood T cell repertoires in COVID-19. Trimming stripped 2 bases from V and 6 bases from J, with 12 bases between. CDR3 length equals 14 residues. Per germline, CDR1 SNHLY and CDR2 FYNNEI. The protocol was immunoSEQ multiplex PCR, while the TCRdb copy is restricted to in-frame clones and leaves out a portion. The table has 250,000 to 300,000 clones, more than 70% seen once. The rearrangement joins TRBV2 to TRBJ2-3; D perhaps matches TRBD1 (6 bases). The receptor was derived from a woman aged 18-30 years with acute or convalescent COVID-19. Sequenced material: peripheral blood. CDR3 in DNA: TGTGCCAGCAGTGAAAGACGAACAGGGGATACGCAGTATTTT. It codes for CASSERRTGDTQYF.